The rows below give T cell receptor beta chains drawn from one sample of a study of blood T cells in healthy people across ages. TCRdb reprocessed the 5' RACE reads via MiXCR and lists one record per CDR3 protein. The sample lists about 1.4 million distinct CDR3 sequences, approximately 59% occurring once. Input material: blood. The receptors originated from a man in his late teens or twenties in good health. Both conserved end residues are part of each CDR3. The D gene is left open where the match is weak. Size tells how often a clone was seen (once, few, many) or the class of an expanded clone, and some rows leave it out.

TRBV3-1	few	TRBJ2-5	-	TGTGCCAGCATCCACTCATCCAAAGAGACCCAGTACTTC	CASIHSSKETQYF
TRBV12-3/TRBV12-4	-	TRBJ1-1	-	TGTGCCAGCACCCCCCGGGCGGCCACTGAAGCTTTCTTT	CASTPRAATEAFF
TRBV7-9	many	TRBJ2-1	TRBD1	TGTGCCAGCAGCCCCCGACAGGGCTACAATGAGCAGTTCTTC	CASSPRQGYNEQFF
TRBV4-2	-	TRBJ1-4	-	TGTGCCAGCAGCCAAGCCGACAGGAATGAAAAACTGTTTTTT	CASSQADRNEKLFF
TRBV3-1	once	TRBJ2-7	-	TGTGCCAGCAGCCAAGAGGGCACACATTTGCTCGACGAGCAGTACTTC	CASSQEGTHLLDEQYF
TRBV4-1	-	TRBJ1-2	-	TGCGCCAGCAGCCAAGATTGGAGACCGGGGTATAACTATGGCTACACCTTC	CASSQDWRPGYNYGYTF
TRBV5-1	many	TRBJ2-2	-	TGCGCCAGCACCAGAGGACAGCTTATAGCCACCGGGGAGCTGTTTTTT	CASTRGQLIATGELFF
TRBV6-2/TRBV6-3	few	TRBJ2-4	-	TGTGCCAGCAGTTACGTATTCGGAACAGTACAGGGCAAAAACATTCAGTACTTC	CASSYVFGTVQGKNIQYF
TRBV5-1	-	TRBJ2-3	-	TGCGCCAGCAGCTTCACGGGGGGCCGTCCAGATACGCAGTATTTT	CASSFTGGRPDTQYF
TRBV4-1	-	TRBJ1-4	TRBD1	TGCACCAGCAGAAGGACAGGGCCTAAAGAGGAAAAACTGTTTTTT	CTSRRTGPKEEKLFF
TRBV4-1	few	TRBJ2-7	-	TGCGCCAGCAGCCCTAGAGACGGGGTTCGCGAGCAGTACTTC	CASSPRDGVREQYF
TRBV20-1	-	TRBJ1-4	-	TGCAGTGCTCATACCCGGGGCTTTGATGAAAAACTGTTTTTT	CSAHTRGFDEKLFF
TRBV11-2	-	TRBJ2-7	-	TGTGCCAGCAGCCCCGACAGGAAGGCCTACGAGCAGTACTTC	CASSPDRKAYEQYF
TRBV6-1	-	TRBJ2-7	-	TGTGCCACCGATTGGGGGACGTACGAGCAGTACTTC	CATDWGTYEQYF
TRBV10-1	few	TRBJ2-3	-	TGCGCCAGCAGTGTCGAGAATACGCAGTATTTT	CASSVENTQYF
TRBV25-1	-	TRBJ2-3	-	TGTGCCAGCAGTGAGAGCGGGTCAGATACGCAGTATTTT	CASSESGSDTQYF
TRBV20-1	-	TRBJ2-7	TRBD1	TGCAGTGCGCCGACAGGGGGCGCGATCCACGAGCAGTACTTC	CSAPTGGAIHEQYF
TRBV11-2	few	TRBJ2-1	-	TGTGCCAGCAGCTTAATCCGGGGTGAGCAGTTCTTC	CASSLIRGEQFF
TRBV20-1	-	TRBJ1-2	-	TGCAGTGCCAAGACGGACTCACATGGCTACACCTTC	CSAKTDSHGYTF
TRBV20-1	-	TRBJ2-5	TRBD2	TGCAGTGCGGCACTAGCGGAACAAGAGACCCAGTACTTC	CSAALAEQETQYF
TRBV7-2	-	TRBJ1-5	TRBD1	TGTGCCAGCAGCTCCCCAAGGTCGGGGACAGGCAATCAGCCCCAGCATTTT	CASSSPRSGTGNQPQHF
TRBV6-1	-	TRBJ2-7	-	TGTGCCAGCAGCAACCACCCAGGGCACGACGAGCAGTACTTC	CASSNHPGHDEQYF
TRBV6-4	-	TRBJ1-1	-	TGTGCCAGCAGTGACTCGTTTTCCGGGTCCCCGAACACTGAAGCTTTCTTT	CASSDSFSGSPNTEAFF
TRBV5-6	-	TRBJ2-7	TRBD1	TGTGCCAGCAGCACTAGGACAGGGTTCTACGAGCAGTACTTC	CASSTRTGFYEQYF
TRBV5-1	-	TRBJ2-2	TRBD1	TGCGCCAGCAGCTTGGTCCAGGGGGCATCGAACACCGGGGAGCTGTTTTTT	CASSLVQGASNTGELFF
TRBV4-1	-	TRBJ2-1	TRBD2	TGCGCCAGCAGTCGCCCCCCGGGACTAGCGCACAATGAGCAGTTCTTC	CASSRPPGLAHNEQFF
TRBV10-3	-	TRBJ1-1	-	TGTGCCATCAGTGAGTATCGGGACACTGAAGCTTTCTTT	CAISEYRDTEAFF
TRBV4-1	-	TRBJ2-7	-	TGCGCCAGCAGCCAAGGACAGTTGAGGGGGGGGGTCGGGGACGAGCAGTACTTC	CASSQGQLRGGVGDEQYF
TRBV27	-	TRBJ1-1	-	TGTGCCAGCAGTTTATTAAGTAGGGCGAACACTGAAGCTTTCTTT	CASSLLSRANTEAFF
TRBV27	-	TRBJ2-7	TRBD2	TGTGCCAGCAGGACCCGCGGGGGAACCTTATACGAGCAGTACTTC	CASRTRGGTLYEQYF
TRBV20-1	-	TRBJ1-2	-	TGCAGTGCTAGGGGCCAGGCGATGGAACGGGGCTACACCTTC	CSARGQAMERGYTF
TRBV7-2	-	TRBJ1-2	TRBD1	TGTGCCAGCAGCTTCGGACAGGATCACGGCTACACCTTC	CASSFGQDHGYTF
TRBV5-6	-	TRBJ1-2	-	TGTGCCAGCAGCTTGATTCTGGGTTGGAACTATGGCTACACCTTC	CASSLILGWNYGYTF
TRBV12-3/TRBV12-4	-	TRBJ1-4	-	TGTGCCAGCAGTACCTCTGACAGGTCAACTAATGAAAAACTGTTTTTT	CASSTSDRSTNEKLFF
TRBV6-2/TRBV6-3	-	TRBJ2-7	-	TGTGCCAGCAGTTCACAGCAGGGGTTGTACGAGCAGTACTTC	CASSSQQGLYEQYF
TRBV10-1	-	TRBJ2-3	-	TGCGCCAGCAGTGCCGTTGGGGGAATAAGCACAGATACGCAGTATTTT	CASSAVGGISTDTQYF
TRBV5-1	-	TRBJ2-7	TRBD2	TGCGCCAGCTCCACTAGCGGCAGAGGGACCTACGAGCAGTACTTC	CASSTSGRGTYEQYF
TRBV27	-	TRBJ1-1	-	TGTGCCAGCAGTCAGGAGGGGGAGGAAACTGAAGCTTTCTTT	CASSQEGEETEAFF
TRBV15	few	TRBJ2-7	-	TGTGCCACCAGCAGAGACAGGGTTGTTAGTTCCCCGGCGAGAAGGAGCTCCTACGAGCAGTACTTC	CATSRDRVVSSPARRSSYEQYF
TRBV4-2	few	TRBJ2-7	-	TGTGCCAGCAGCCAAGTTAACGGCTACGAGCAGTACTTC	CASSQVNGYEQYF
TRBV28	-	TRBJ2-7	-	TGTGCCAGCAGACCCCTCTACGGGGTCTCCTACGAGCAGTACTTC	CASRPLYGVSYEQYF
TRBV20-1	-	TRBJ2-7	TRBD1	TGCAGTGCGGCTTACAGGGGGCCCTACGAGCAGTACTTC	CSAAYRGPYEQYF
TRBV2	-	TRBJ2-1	TRBD2	TGTGCCAGCAGCACTAGCGAATACAATGAGCAGTTCTTC	CASSTSEYNEQFF
TRBV3-1	-	TRBJ1-5	-	TGTGCCAGCAGCGCTGGATTGGGGTCTCAGCCCCAGCATTTT	CASSAGLGSQPQHF
TRBV4-3	-	TRBJ2-5	-	TGCGCCAGCAGCCAAGATTTTGTGGGGAACCCCTACCAAGAGACCCAGTACTTC	CASSQDFVGNPYQETQYF
TRBV12-3/TRBV12-4	-	TRBJ2-2	-	TGTGCCAGCAACGCAGGGACTAACACCGGGGAGCTGTTTTTT	CASNAGTNTGELFF
TRBV7-2	few	TRBJ2-3	TRBD2	TGTGCCAGCAGCTTGGGCGGGGGGTTAGATACGCAGTATTTT	CASSLGGGLDTQYF
TRBV29-1	-	TRBJ2-7	TRBD2	TGCGGCGTCACTAGCGGGAGCTCCTACGAGCAGTACTTC	CGVTSGSSYEQYF
TRBV6-6	-	TRBJ1-5	-	TGTGCCAGCAGTTATGCGCCTAGGGGGGATCAGCCCCAGCATTTT	CASSYAPRGDQPQHF
TRBV2	-	TRBJ2-7	-	TGTGCCAGCAACCTGGGGGGCTTCGAGCAGTACTTC	CASNLGGFEQYF
TRBV7-2	once	TRBJ1-2	TRBD1	TGTGCCAGCAGCTTAGCGCAGGGGGCGGGCGGTGGCTACACCTTC	CASSLAQGAGGGYTF
TRBV6-5	-	TRBJ2-5	-	TGTGCCAGCAGTTACTCGGGGCAGATCGGGGAGACCCAGTACTTC	CASSYSGQIGETQYF
TRBV19	-	TRBJ2-3	TRBD1	TGTGCCAGTAGTACCACCGACAGGGAACAAGATACGCAGTATTTT	CASSTTDREQDTQYF
TRBV20-1	-	TRBJ2-1	TRBD2	TGCAGTGCTAGAGGGTGGGTAGCGGGAGGAAATGAGCAGTTCTTC	CSARGWVAGGNEQFF
TRBV28	-	TRBJ2-7	-	TGTGCCAGCAGCCCCCCCTCCCGCCACGAGCAGTACTTC	CASSPPSRHEQYF
TRBV4-2	few	TRBJ2-7	TRBD1	TGTGCCAGCAGCCAAGAGGGACAGATCCCCTCCTACGAGCAGTACTTC	CASSQEGQIPSYEQYF